This TCR beta chain was observed in a study of blood T cell repertoires in COVID-19. Sequenced by immunoSEQ multiplex PCR; TCRdb stores in-frame clones only, minus some. The profile shows about 400,000 clones, more than 70% of them singletons. Looked up from germline, CDR1 is MNHEY and CDR2 is SVGEGT. Trimming shortened V by 6 bases and J by 10 bases, and 10 bases separated the two germline ends. The CDR3 length is 12 residues. This sequence originates from a middle-aged man with acute or convalescent COVID-19. The chain has TRBV6-2 or TRBV6-3 and TRBJ1-6, with D maybe TRBD1 (5 bases). Sequencing used peripheral blood. CDR3 DNA sequence: TGTGCCAGCAGCCCGGGGGGGTCACCCCTCCACTTT. Protein: CASSPGGSPLHF.